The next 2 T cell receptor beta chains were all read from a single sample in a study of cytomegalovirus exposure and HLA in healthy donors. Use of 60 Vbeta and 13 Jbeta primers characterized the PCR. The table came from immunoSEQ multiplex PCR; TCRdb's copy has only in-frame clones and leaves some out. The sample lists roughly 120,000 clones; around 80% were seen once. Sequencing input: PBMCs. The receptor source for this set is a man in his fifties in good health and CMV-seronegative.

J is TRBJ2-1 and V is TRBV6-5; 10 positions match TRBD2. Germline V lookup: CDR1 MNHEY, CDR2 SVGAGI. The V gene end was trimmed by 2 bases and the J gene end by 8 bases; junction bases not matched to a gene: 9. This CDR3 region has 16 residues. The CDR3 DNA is TGTGCCAGCAGTTACCGAGCGGGAGGGAGTAGGGATGAGCAGTTCTTC. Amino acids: CASSYRAGGSRDEQFF.

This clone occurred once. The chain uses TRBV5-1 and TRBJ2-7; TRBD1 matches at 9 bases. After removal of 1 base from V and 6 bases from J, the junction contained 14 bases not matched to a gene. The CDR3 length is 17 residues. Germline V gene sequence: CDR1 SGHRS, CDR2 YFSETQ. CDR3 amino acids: CASSLNTATGGWGEQYF. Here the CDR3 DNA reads TGCGCCAGCAGCTTGAATACCGCGACAGGGGGTTGGGGCGAGCAGTACTTC.